The source of this TCR beta chain is a study of T-cell reconstitution after alpha-beta-depleted transplantation in children. Germline V gene data show CDR1 as LGHNA and CDR2 as YSLEER. The CDR3 has 16 amino acids. The ends were cut back, 0 bases at V and 1 base at J, with 12 bases in the middle. Overall study findings and caveats: Reported findings indicate that, about two months after transplant, alpha-beta T cells came from several hundred expanded clones, which were derived from non-depleted graft cells. Hyperexpanded clones declined; after one year, newly produced T cells mostly supplied diversity.

Construction of the TCRbeta library involved unique molecular identifiers. TCRdb re-analysed the PCR reads in MiXCR, keeping a single row per CDR3 protein. This repertoire shows over 100,000 distinct CDR3 sequences, 7.5% to 9% found once; its top ten account for about a sixth. This clonotype was recorded a few times. Its antigen is not known. Sequenced here: PBMCs, sampled before TCRalphabeta/CD19-depleted stem cell transplant. This clonotype originated in a boy aged 2-9 years with acute lymphoblastic leukemia, due to receive a stem cell transplant. The chain is built from TRBV4-3 and TRBJ1-1, with D perhaps matching TRBD1 (6 bases). CDR3 region: CASSQDPGHQNTEAFF. In nucleotides, the CDR3 is TGCGCCAGCAGCCAAGATCCGGGACACCAGAACACTGAAGCTTTCTTT.